This T cell receptor beta chain was captured by sequencing in a study of blood T cells in healthy people across ages. Approximately 9.7 milliliters was the volume of peripheral blood drawn from each donor. Extracted total RNA amounted to at least 5.5 micrograms for each sample. With respect to this clonotype: Its antigen remains unknown.

The CDR3 is 15 amino acids. CDR1 and CDR2 from the germline V gene are SEHNR and FQNEAQ (reference sequence). Findings and limits, study-wide: Observed TCR beta diversity per million T cells went down as age went up. This fall followed a roughly linear course with age.

Primers used in a second PCR of roughly 7 to 12 cycles were a sample-barcoded 5' primer and a J-beta primer mix. Each cDNA molecule carried a tag from a template-switch adaptor that contained 12 random nucleotides. MiXCR, applied by TCRdb to the 5' RACE reads, yields one record per CDR3 protein. Here the sample spans some 1.4 million distinct CDR3 sequences, 42% being singletons. Sequencing input: blood. The rearrangement uses TRBV7-9 and TRBJ2-4, with 12 nucleotides matching TRBD2. The end of the DNA fits TRBJ2-7 better, so the J call may be wrong. This sequence was found in a woman younger than 35 in good health. The CDR3 DNA reads as TGTGCCAGCAGCCTCAGGACTAGCGGGAACAACGAGCAGTACTTC. Translated, it gives CASSLRTSGNNEQYF.